This T cell receptor (beta chain) was sequenced during a study of shared clonotypes between healthy human individuals. General study findings and limits: Clonotypes that were shared across a handful of donors made up around 5% of naive CD4 clonotypes.

Original processing methods: ImmunoSEQ junction-only sequences lacked quality scores, so their filtering differed. Sequencing used immunoSEQ multiplex PCR; TCRdb keeps in-frame clones, though not all of them. The V and J calls and clone size were taken over from that table, and D and trimming were inferred from the DNA. The data hold 2 million to 2.5 million clones, with more than 85% observed a single time. The donor cohort consisted entirely of Caucasian adults residing in Nashville, Tennessee. Concerning this clone: As yet, its antigen is unknown.

The CDR3 has 14 residues. Trimming stripped 5 bases from V and 0 bases from J, with 10 bases between. Germline V lookup: CDR1 KGHSH, CDR2 LQKENI. The material sequenced was naive CD4+ T cells from PBMCs. Subset in this sample: CD45RA+ positively selected. The TCR comes from a man aged 18 to 35 in good health. Some clones in this sample may be carry-over from other donors' samples. The J gene is TRBJ1-1, the V gene TRBV18; tentatively, D is TRBD1 (5 bases). The CDR3 nucleotides read TGTGCCAGCTCAATGACAGCTTTGAACACTGAAGCTTTCTTT. This translates into CASSMTALNTEAFF. Supplemented by reference TRBV18 and TRBJ1-1, the full variable domain reads NAGVMQNPRHLVRRRGQEARLRCSPMKGHSHVYWYRQLPEEGLKFMVYLQKENIIDESGMPKERFSAEFPKEGPSILRIQQVVRGDSAAYFCASSMTALNTEAFFGQGTRLTVV.